This TCR beta chain is drawn from a study of cytomegalovirus exposure and HLA in healthy donors. Researchers ran the PCR with 60 Vbeta and 13 Jbeta primers. TCRdb keeps only in-frame clones here, not all; method: immunoSEQ multiplex PCR. This table holds some 180,000 clones, around four fifths found once. This clonotype was obtained from a woman in her 30s in good health and CMV-seronegative. The sequenced material came from PBMCs.

The CDR3 DNA sequence: TGCGCCAGCTCCCCTCTAAATCGGGATGAGCAGTTCTTC. Its protein is CASSPLNRDEQFF. The chain has TRBV4-1 and TRBJ2-1; D not certain. The V and J ends lost 8 bases and 8 bases respectively, with 16 bases between them. CDR1 and CDR2 from the germline V gene are MGHRA and YSYEKL. The CDR3 has 13 residues.